The sequence of this T cell receptor beta chain was determined in a study of cytomegalovirus exposure and HLA in healthy donors. The germline V gene encodes CDR1 ENHRY and CDR2 SYGVKD. V was pared by 10 bases and J by 5 bases, with 19 bases between. This CDR3 spans 14 amino acids. Sequencing was performed with immunoSEQ multiplex PCR; in TCRdb, only in-frame clones are kept and a portion is missing. The sample includes 80,000 to 95,000 clones, roughly 92% of them seen just once. The specimen was PBMCs. V usage is TRBV10-3 and J usage is TRBJ2-3, with a tentative D call TRBD1 (6 bases). This TCR was sampled from a woman in her twenties or thirties in good health and CMV-seropositive. Written as DNA, the CDR3 is TGTGCCACGAGAACCGACAGGATCGAAGATACGCAGTATTTT. This codes for CATRTDRIEDTQYF.